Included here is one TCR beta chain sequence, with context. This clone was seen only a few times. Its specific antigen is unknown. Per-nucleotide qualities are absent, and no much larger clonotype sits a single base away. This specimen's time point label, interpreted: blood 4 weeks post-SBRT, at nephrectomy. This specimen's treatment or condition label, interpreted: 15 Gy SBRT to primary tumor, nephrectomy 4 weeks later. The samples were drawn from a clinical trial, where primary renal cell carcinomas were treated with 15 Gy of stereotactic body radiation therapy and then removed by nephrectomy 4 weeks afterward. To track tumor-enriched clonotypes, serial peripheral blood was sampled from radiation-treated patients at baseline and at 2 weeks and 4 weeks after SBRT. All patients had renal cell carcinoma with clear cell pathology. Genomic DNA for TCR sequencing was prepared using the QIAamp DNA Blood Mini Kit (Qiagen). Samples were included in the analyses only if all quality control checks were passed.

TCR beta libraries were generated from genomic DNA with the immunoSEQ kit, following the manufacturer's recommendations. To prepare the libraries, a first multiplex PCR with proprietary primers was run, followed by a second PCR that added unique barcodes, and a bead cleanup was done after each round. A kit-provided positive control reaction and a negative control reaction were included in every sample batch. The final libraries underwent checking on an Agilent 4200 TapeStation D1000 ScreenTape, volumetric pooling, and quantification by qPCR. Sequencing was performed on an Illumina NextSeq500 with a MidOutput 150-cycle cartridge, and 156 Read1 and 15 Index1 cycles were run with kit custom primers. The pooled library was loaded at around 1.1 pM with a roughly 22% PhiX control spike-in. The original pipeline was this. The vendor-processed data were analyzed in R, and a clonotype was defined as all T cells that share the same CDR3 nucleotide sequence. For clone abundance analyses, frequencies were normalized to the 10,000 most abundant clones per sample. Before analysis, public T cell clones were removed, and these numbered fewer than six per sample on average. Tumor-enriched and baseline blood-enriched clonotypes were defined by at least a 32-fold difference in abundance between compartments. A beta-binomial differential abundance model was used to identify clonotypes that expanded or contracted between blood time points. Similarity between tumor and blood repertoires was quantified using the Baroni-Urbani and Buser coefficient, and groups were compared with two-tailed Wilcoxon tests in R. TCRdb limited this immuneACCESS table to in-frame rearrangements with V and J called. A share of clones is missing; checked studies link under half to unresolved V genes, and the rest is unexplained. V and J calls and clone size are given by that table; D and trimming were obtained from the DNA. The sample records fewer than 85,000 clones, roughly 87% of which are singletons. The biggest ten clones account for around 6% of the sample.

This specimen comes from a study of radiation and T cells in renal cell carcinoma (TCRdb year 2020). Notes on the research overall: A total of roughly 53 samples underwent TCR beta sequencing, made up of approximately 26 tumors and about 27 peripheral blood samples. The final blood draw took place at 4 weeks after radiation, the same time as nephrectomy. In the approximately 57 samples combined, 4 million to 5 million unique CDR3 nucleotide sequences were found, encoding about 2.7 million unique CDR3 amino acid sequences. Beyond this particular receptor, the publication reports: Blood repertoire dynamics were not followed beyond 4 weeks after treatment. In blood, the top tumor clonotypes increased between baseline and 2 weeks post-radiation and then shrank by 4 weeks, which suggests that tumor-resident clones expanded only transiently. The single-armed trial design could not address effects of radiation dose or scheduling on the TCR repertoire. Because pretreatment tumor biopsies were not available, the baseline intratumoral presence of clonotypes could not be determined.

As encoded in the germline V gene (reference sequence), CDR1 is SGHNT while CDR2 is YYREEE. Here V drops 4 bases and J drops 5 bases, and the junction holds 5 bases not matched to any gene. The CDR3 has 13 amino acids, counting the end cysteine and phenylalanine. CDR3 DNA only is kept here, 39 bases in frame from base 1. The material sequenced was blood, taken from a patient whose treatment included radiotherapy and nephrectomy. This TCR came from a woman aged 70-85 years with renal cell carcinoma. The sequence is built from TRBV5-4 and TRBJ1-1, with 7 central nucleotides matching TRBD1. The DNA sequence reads TGTGCCAGCAGCATCGACAGGGTTACTGAAGCTTTCTTT. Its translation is CASSIDRVTEAFF. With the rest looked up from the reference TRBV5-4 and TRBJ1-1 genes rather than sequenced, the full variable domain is ETGVTQSPTHLIKTRGQQVTLRCSSQSGHNTVSWYQQALGQGPQFIFQYYREEENGRGNFPPRFSGLQFPNYSSELNVNALELDDSALYLCASSIDRVTEAFFGQGTRLTVV.